This T cell receptor beta chain was sequenced for a study of blood T cell repertoires in COVID-19. Across the study: COVID-19 samples, acute and convalescent, were from the United States, Italy and Spain. Sample material is recorded as cDNA or gDNA derived from T cells, B-cell-depleted T cells, or PBMCs.

The length of the CDR3 is 18 residues. Losses at the gene ends were 4 bases for V and 0 bases for J; bases not matched to a gene: 7. Germline V CDR1 and CDR2: SGDLS, YYNGEE. The method was immunoSEQ multiplex PCR; TCRdb's version includes in-frame clones alone and lacks a portion of them. The table includes about 280,000 clones, about nine tenths detected once. This TCR came from a man between 40 and 49 years old with active or convalescent COVID-19. J is TRBJ2-2 and V is TRBV9; 12 nucleotides agree with TRBD2. Sequenced: peripheral blood. The CDR3: CASSFTSGGPTNTGELFF. As DNA, the CDR3 is TGTGCCAGCAGCTTCACTAGCGGGGGGCCCACGAACACCGGGGAGCTGTTTTTT.